The 15 T cell receptor beta chains below were found in one sample sequenced in a study of siplizumab effects on memory and regulatory T cells. Here immunoSEQ multiplex PCR was the method, and the copy in TCRdb shows in-frame clones only, minus some. Seen here are 85,000 to 130,000 clones, more than 85% observed once, and the top ten hold roughly 0.59%. Sequencing was done on a sample of Tregs sorted from blood. These receptors were obtained from a human donor in good health.

The J gene is TRBJ1-4, the V gene TRBV19; TRBD1 agrees at 7 bases. This CDR3 is 14 amino acids long. Germline assignment: CDR1 LNHDA and CDR2 SQIVND (reference sequence). Trimming cost V 5 bases and J 8 bases; bases outside gene matches: 8. The CDR3 protein is CASSSKGAGEKLFF. Here the CDR3 DNA reads TGTGCCAGTAGTTCAAAGGGGGCTGGGGAAAAACTGTTTTTT. Full variable domain (remainder filled in from reference TRBV19 and TRBJ1-4): DGGITQSPKYLFRKEGQNVTLSCEQNLNHDAMYWYRQDPGQGLRLIYYSQIVNDFQKGDIAEGYSVSREKKESFPLTVTSAQKNPTAFYLCASSSKGAGEKLFFGSGTQLSVL.

The chain links TRBV9 to TRBJ2-3, with TRBD2 identical over 9 bases. There are 17 residues in the CDR3. In germline, CDR1 is SGDLS, CDR2 YYNGEE. The trim removed 3 bases at V and 5 bases at J, leaving 13 bases unmatched. DNA of the CDR3: TGTGCCAGCAGCGAAGGGCATGGCGGGAGGGCCGTAGATACGCAGTATTTT. Encoded protein: CASSEGHGGRAVDTQYF.

The V call is TRBV5-4, the J call TRBJ2-7; 11 bases fit TRBD2. The CDR3 is made up of 16 amino acids. The V segment lost 4 bases and the J segment 5 bases; nucleotides outside the gene matches: 11. CDR1 is SGHNT, CDR2 YYREEE, per germline (reference sequence). As DNA, the CDR3 is TGTGCCAGCAGCGTCATAGCGGGGGGGCCTCTTAACGAGCAGTACTTC. Translation: CASSVIAGGPLNEQYF.

This clone was detected only a few times. This rearrangement joins TRBV4-2 to TRBJ1-5, with 9 bases identical to TRBD1. V dropped 1 base and J dropped 3; count of bases not matched to a gene: 4. CDR3 length: 16 residues. Looked up from germline, CDR1 is LGHNA and CDR2 is YNFKEQ. The CDR3 DNA reads as TGTGCCAGCAGCCAAGCGGACAGGGGCGTCAATCAGCCCCAGCATTTT. Translating gives CASSQADRGVNQPQHF.

CDR3 nucleotides: TGTGCCAGCAGCGTTAAGGGACAGGGGTTCTCTGGGGCCAACGTCCTGACTTTC. It encodes CASSVKGQGFSGANVLTF. The V and J genes are TRBV9 and TRBJ2-6, with TRBD1 identical over 10 bases. The germline V gene encodes CDR1 SGDLS and CDR2 YYNGEE. J lost 0 bases, V lost 2 bases, and 5 bases had no gene match. The CDR3 totals 18 residues.

The J gene is TRBJ1-2, the V gene TRBV10-3; D possibly corresponds to TRBD1 (5 bases). This CDR3 is 13 amino acids long. The ends were cut back, 10 bases at V and 9 bases at J, with 21 bases in the middle. From germline, CDR1 is ENHRY and CDR2 SYGVKD. This chain's CDR3 is CATNRDGSFRYTF. The DNA of the CDR3 is TGTGCCACCAACCGGGACGGCTCCTTCCGCTACACCTTC.

Written as DNA, the CDR3 is TGTGCTTCAGTCCCGGGACATCTAGGCTACACCTTC. Translated: CASVPGHLGYTF. The V gene is TRBV30, the J gene TRBJ1-2, with D perhaps TRBD1 (6 bases). The CDR3 runs 12 residues. The germline CDR1 and CDR2 sequences are GTSNPN and SVGIG (reference sequence).

V gene TRBV29-1 combines with J gene TRBJ2-1, with D tentatively TRBD1 or TRBD2 (5 bases each). Germline values: CDR1 SQVTM, CDR2 ANQGSEA. The CDR3 extends over 15 amino acids. Trimming pared 6 bases from V and 0 bases from J, leaving 15 bases between. CDR3 sequence (DNA): TGCAGCGTCGTCCGGGACCGCAGCTCCTACAATGAGCAGTTCTTC. Its protein product is CSVVRDRSSYNEQFF.

The J gene is TRBJ2-1, the V gene TRBV6-1; possible D gene TRBD2, 6 bases. The V and J ends lost 4 bases and 8 bases respectively, with 15 bases between them. CDR3 length: 14 residues. CDR1 and CDR2 (germline): MNHNS, SASEGT. The CDR3 loop reads CASSGGDFWDEQFF. CDR3 DNA sequence: TGTGCCAGCAGTGGGGGGGACTTTTGGGATGAGCAGTTCTTC.

The chain is built from TRBV9 and TRBJ2-5; the D gene is possibly TRBD2 (6 bases). The V gene lost 4 bases and the J gene lost 0 bases, with 13 bases spanning the gap. The CDR3 spans 15 residues. Germline CDR1 and CDR2: SGDLS and YYNGEE. The CDR3 DNA sequence: TGTGCCAGCAGCATTAGAGCGGGCAACCAAGAGACCCAGTACTTC. It codes for CASSIRAGNQETQYF.

This clone showed up just once. Other DNA sequences from this sample encode an identical CDR3 as well. The V gene is TRBV11-2, the J gene TRBJ1-1; 9 positions match TRBD1. The CDR3 length is 15 residues. Germline-derived CDR1 and CDR2 are SGHAT and FQNNGV. V dropped 4 bases and J dropped 11; count of bases not matched to a gene: 14. In DNA, the CDR3 is TGTGCCAGCAGCTATAGCCCTCACAGGGGGCTGTCGGCTTTCTTT. Amino acid sequence: CASSYSPHRGLSAFF.

CDR3 DNA: TGTGCCAGCAGCCTGACTAGCGGGGCGAACACCGGGGAGCTGTTTTTT. Encoded protein: CASSLTSGANTGELFF. The chain uses TRBV5-4 and TRBJ2-2; 11 nucleotides agree with TRBD2. Per germline, CDR1 SGHNT and CDR2 YYREEE (reference sequence). V shed 4 bases, J shed 0 bases, and the junction held 2 bases outside the gene matches. The CDR3 runs 16 residues.

This chain joins TRBV9 and TRBJ2-1; 9 bases are a match to TRBD2. Germline-derived CDR1 and CDR2 are SGDLS and YYNGEE. The trim removed 3 bases at V and 3 bases at J, leaving 19 bases unmatched. The CDR3 length is 20 residues. The CDR3 reads CASSEGAYLAGTQNYNEQFF. The DNA for the CDR3 is TGTGCCAGCAGCGAAGGGGCATACCTAGCGGGGACTCAGAACTACAATGAGCAGTTCTTC.

The chain is built from TRBV11-2 and TRBJ2-7, with 8 bases identical to TRBD2. The CDR3 length is 14 residues. V gave up 5 bases and J gave up 2 bases; unmatched junction bases: 5. CDR1 is SGHAT and CDR2 is FQNNGV in the germline V gene. CDR3 loop: CASSRSGVTYEQYF. CDR3 in DNA: TGTGCCAGCAGCCGTAGCGGGGTAACCTACGAGCAGTACTTC.

This rearrangement joins TRBV29-1 to TRBJ2-7, with TRBD1 matching over 11 bases. CDR3 length: 14 amino acids. V shed 4 bases, J shed 2 bases, and the junction held 4 bases outside the gene matches. CDR1 SQVTM and CDR2 ANQGSEA come from the germline V gene. CDR3 region: CSVALGQGAYEQYF. The CDR3 nucleotides read TGCAGCGTTGCCTTGGGACAGGGGGCCTACGAGCAGTACTTC.